What follows describes a single T cell receptor (beta chain). Its target antigen remains unknown. Qualities for individual bases were not recorded, and no much larger clone is one base off. Every donor in the study was a healthy Caucasian. Three unrelated non-twin adults were additionally sequenced: a male aged 18 to 29, a male aged 50 to 59 and a female aged 50 to 59. Miltenyi CD45RO+ enrichment and human naive T-cell isolation kits were used to isolate memory (CD45RO+) and naive T cells from PBMC. CDR1 and CDR2 are drawn from the germline V gene (reference sequence): LNHDA, SQIVND. V is shortened by 3 bases, J by 8 bases, and the region joining them spans 8 bases. Its CDR3 holds 12 amino acids, cysteine through phenylalanine. The CDR3 DNA has 36 bases and is translated from base 1. The sample comes from a study of identical twins (dated by TCRdb to about 2016). Context from the whole study: TCR alpha and beta repertoires from monozygotic twins, unrelated adults of various ages and cord blood were deep-sequenced to test whether fetal clonotypes persist. To rule out contamination, the twin experiments were replicated at different times with different library preparation protocols.

The library was made by 5' RACE. Sequenced using an Illumina HiSeq 2000. Template switching introduced a universal primer binding site; the final cDNA contained a unique molecular identifier, enabling accurate counting of TCR cDNA molecules. Specific primers in the conserved constant-segment region were used to synthesize first-strand cDNA for TCR alpha and beta chains. To control for contamination, each cDNA library was double barcoded with a SMART-Mk sample barcode plus Illumina barcodes. Two successive PCR steps introduced TruSeq adapter sequences along with Illumina sample barcodes. The TCR alpha and beta cDNA libraries were sequenced on the Illumina HiSeq platform using custom primers. In the paper's pipeline: Raw reads were processed with MiGEC to extract unique molecular identifiers, and MiXCR was used to determine CDR3 positions. Recombination models were inferred per individual with the repgenHMM and IGoR tools using an EM algorithm. Shared clonotypes were analyzed with the tcR package in R, and sharing was normalized by the product of cloneset sizes. Out-of-frame nonproductive sequences were analyzed to study raw recombination free of thymic and clonal selection effects. Starting from the raw public reads, TCRdb applied fastp trimming at Q25, assembled clones with MiXCR and retained in-frame beta chains. Rows with one shared CDR3 protein collapse into an entry with the most common genes and DNA. TCRdb, not the original authors, processed these V and J calls. The table for this sample lists 690,000 or so distinct CDR3 sequences; around 6% of them were counted only once. The ten biggest clones cover around 1.9% of the sample.

The study at large found these results: Out-of-frame TCR alpha sequences shared between twins showed an excess of low generation-probability sequences compared with coincidental sharing between unrelated individuals. Because the same donors could not be followed over many years, conclusions were based on cross-sectional statistical analysis. Invariant T cells such as MAIT and iNKT could partly confound zero-insertion analyses, though diverse VJ usage argued against this for most clonotypes. In beta out-of-frame sequences, excess twin sharing was weaker, because having fewer shared sequences lowered the signal-to-noise ratio. Fewer insertions were carried by abundant cord blood beta clonotypes, a similar but weaker trend appeared in young adult naive repertoires, and no such trend appeared in memory repertoires. Out-of-frame TCR alpha sharing in monozygotic twins was systematically underestimated by recombination models, whereas sharing between unrelated individuals was in agreement with the recombination models.

The sequence derives from a man between 18 and 29 years old in good health. The chain employs TRBV19 and TRBJ2-1; no confident D gene assignment can be made. The sample consisted of naive T cells sorted from blood. The cell subset or site label for this specimen denotes: cells isolated with a human naive T-cell isolation kit. The CDR3 protein is CASSMSAYEQFF. The bases are TGTGCCAGTAGTATGTCCGCGTATGAGCAGTTCTTC.